The 9 T cell receptor beta chains below were found in one sample sequenced in a study of cytomegalovirus exposure and HLA in healthy donors. The PCR ran on 60 Vbeta and 13 Jbeta primers. Profiled with immunoSEQ multiplex PCR; TCRdb holds only in-frame clones, not every one. Among 200,000 to 300,000 clones listed, roughly 78% were seen once. Sequencing used PBMCs. Receptors originate from a boy younger than 18 in good health and CMV-seronegative.

V is TRBV6-5 and J is TRBJ1-1, with 8 positions matching TRBD1. This CDR3 spans 14 amino acids. J lost 4 bases, V lost 6 bases, and 7 bases had no gene match. Germline V gene lookup returns CDR1 MNHEY and CDR2 SVGAGI. CDR3 sequence: CASSARGRSTEAFF. CDR3 nucleotides: TGTGCCAGCAGCGCCAGGGGGCGCAGCACTGAAGCTTTCTTT.

The chain links TRBV6-5 to TRBJ1-4; no clear D. Germline loops: CDR1 MNHEY, CDR2 SVGAGI. The CDR3 is 15 amino acids. Trimming removed 2 bases at V and 8 bases at J, with 15 bases between. The CDR3 loop is CASSYEDSDPEKLFF. The CDR3 DNA sequence: TGTGCCAGCAGTTACGAGGACTCGGATCCGGAAAAACTGTTTTTT.

There are a few counts of this clone. V and J are TRBV25-1 and TRBJ1-1, with D unclear. Germline assignment: CDR1 MGHDK and CDR2 SYGVNS. The V end lost 4 bases, the J end lost 7 bases, and 10 bases lay between the germline ends. CDR3 length: 12 amino acids. The chain's CDR3 is CASSGPGFEAFF. In DNA form, the CDR3 reads TGTGCCAGCAGTGGGCCAGGATTTGAAGCTTTCTTT.

This sequence joins TRBV6-4 and TRBJ2-3; unclear D gene. Germline V gene lookup returns CDR1 MRHNA and CDR2 SNTAGT. The CDR3 length is 15 residues. Trimming cost V 3 bases and J 1 base, with 11 bases left between them. CDR3 coding DNA: TGTGCCAGCAGTGAGAGGCTTTCTGGCACAGATACGCAGTATTTT. Its translation: CASSERLSGTDTQYF.

This clone appeared a few times. The chain joins TRBV10-1 to TRBJ2-1; TRBD2 aligns across 11 bases. Unmatched junction bases numbered 7, after V lost 3 bases and J lost 9 bases. This CDR3 is built from 15 residues. CDR1 is WNHNN, CDR2 SYGVQD, per germline (reference sequence). This CDR3 is CASSDSGLAVGEQFF. CDR3 DNA sequence: TGCGCCAGCAGTGACTCGGGACTAGCGGTCGGTGAGCAGTTCTTC.

Comment on this clone: One end of the junction does not line up with germline, which may come from a read error. V gene TRBV6-5 combines with J gene TRBJ2-7, with 8 positions matching TRBD1. Per the germline V gene, CDR1 is MNHEY and CDR2 is SVGAGI. The CDR3 spans 14 residues. The CDR3 nucleotides are TGTGACAGCAGTCGACCCGGACAGGGCTACGAGCAGTACTTC. This encodes CDSSRPGQGYEQYF.

The chain couples TRBV19 to TRBJ1-2; possible D gene TRBD1, 5 bases. Germline values: CDR1 LNHDA, CDR2 SQIVND (reference sequence). This CDR3 has 13 amino acids. Between the trimmed V and J ends, which lost 6 bases and 4 bases, there was a span of 12 bases. DNA of the CDR3: TGTGCCAGTAGATACCAGGGCCTCTATGGCTACACCTTC. Translated, it gives CASRYQGLYGYTF.

The chain recombines TRBV5-4 with TRBJ1-2, with TRBD1 matching 12 bases. The CDR3 extends over 15 amino acids. With 0 bases clipped from V and 7 bases from J, the junction kept 4 bases outside the gene matches. Germline CDR1 reads SGHNT; CDR2 reads YYREEE (reference sequence). The CDR3 nucleotides read TGTGCCAGCAGCTTGGCCGGGACAGGGGGCCGTGGCTACACCTTC. This codes for CASSLAGTGGRGYTF.

The chain uses TRBV5-4 and TRBJ2-1, with a possible D match to TRBD1 (5 bases). CDR1 is SGHNT and CDR2 is YYREEE in the germline V gene (reference sequence). Between the trimmed V and J ends, which lost 4 bases and 0 bases, there was a span of 11 bases. The CDR3 has 15 amino acids. The CDR3 loop is CASSRGGLSYNEQFF. The CDR3 bases are TGTGCCAGCAGCAGGGGCGGCCTCTCCTACAATGAGCAGTTCTTC.